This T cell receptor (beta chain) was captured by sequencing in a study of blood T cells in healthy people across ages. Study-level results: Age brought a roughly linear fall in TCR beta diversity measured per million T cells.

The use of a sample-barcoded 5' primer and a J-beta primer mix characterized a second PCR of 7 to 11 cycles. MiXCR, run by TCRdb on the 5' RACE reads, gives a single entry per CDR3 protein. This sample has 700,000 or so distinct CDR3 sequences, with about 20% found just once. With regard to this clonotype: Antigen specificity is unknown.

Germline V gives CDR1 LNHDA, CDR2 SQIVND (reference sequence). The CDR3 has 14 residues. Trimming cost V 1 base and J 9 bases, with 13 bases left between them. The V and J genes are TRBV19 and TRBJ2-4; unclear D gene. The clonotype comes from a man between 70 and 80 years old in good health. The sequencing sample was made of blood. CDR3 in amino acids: CASSIGPRQTIQYF. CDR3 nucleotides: TGTGCCAGTAGTATAGGGCCGAGGCAGACCATTCAGTACTTC.